Presented here are 22 T cell receptor beta chains from one specimen sequenced in a study of monozygotic twins with inflammatory bowel disease. TCRdb reprocessed the 5' RACE reads and keeps a single row for each CDR3 protein, giving no DNA. This sample's table has a few hundred thousand distinct CDR3 sequences. The specimen sequenced was blood. The receptors originated from a human donor with ulcerative colitis or Crohn's disease, or a healthy co-twin of an affected twin (not recorded which).

The chain links TRBV20-1 to TRBJ2-7; as DNA is missing, the TRBD1 call by TCRdb cannot be tested. This CDR3 contains 17 residues. Germline CDR1 DFQATT, CDR2 SNEGSKA (reference sequence). The CDR3 reads CSALPRAGGGSSYEQYF.

V and J are TRBV5-1 and TRBJ2-3; the TRBD1 assignment by TCRdb is unverifiable without DNA. Germline lookup yields CDR1 SGHRS and CDR2 YFSETQ. CDR3 length: 15 residues. CDR3 sequence: CASSLKGADTDTQYF.

This rearrangement joins TRBV20-1 to TRBJ1-4. This CDR3 comprises 13 residues. Germline V CDR1 and CDR2: DFQATT, SNEGSKA (reference sequence). CDR3 loop: CSARDMGPRKLFF.

The rearrangement uses TRBV12-3 or TRBV12-4 and TRBJ2-3; TCRdb's D gene call, TRBD1, goes unchecked for lack of DNA. This CDR3 spans 13 amino acids. This CDR3 reads CASTGVATDTQYF.

The chain uses TRBV12-3 or TRBV12-4 and TRBJ1-5; the TCRdb call, TRBD1, lacks DNA for checking. CDR3 size: 18 residues. CDR3 in amino acids: CASSPHRPDRDSNQPQHF.

The V gene is TRBV7-9, the J gene TRBJ2-5. Germline V gene data show CDR1 as SEHNR and CDR2 as FQNEAQ (reference sequence). This CDR3 has 13 residues. This CDR3 reads CASSRRSQETQYF.

The V and J genes are TRBV6-1 and TRBJ2-7; the TCRdb call, TRBD1, lacks DNA for checking. CDR3 size: 15 residues. CDR1 and CDR2 from the germline V gene are MNHNS and SASEGT. This CDR3 is CASSQDRARSYEQYF.

This chain uses TRBV6-2 or TRBV6-3 with TRBJ2-7; TCRdb outputs TRBD1, but without DNA this stays unchecked. The CDR3 spans 15 residues. Per germline, CDR1 MNHEY and CDR2 SVGEGT. This CDR3 reads CASSPRGRGAYEQYF.

The rearrangement joins TRBV6-5 to TRBJ2-1; no DNA is available, so the TRBD2 call from TCRdb remains unchecked. Germline V gene data show CDR1 as MNHEY and CDR2 as SVGAGI. The CDR3 is 14 residues long. CDR3 sequence: CASSYGGTSGVQFF.

This chain connects TRBV19 to TRBJ1-1. Germline loops: CDR1 LNHDA, CDR2 SQIVND (reference sequence). The CDR3 is made up of 13 amino acids. CDR3: CASSTSWYSEAFF. The full variable domain, with the rest looked up from reference TRBV19 and TRBJ1-1, is DGGITQSPKYLFRKEGQNVTLSCEQNLNHDAMYWYRQDPGQGLRLIYYSQIVNDFQKGDIAEGYSVSREKKESFPLTVTSAQKNPTAFYLCASSTSWYSEAFFGQGTRLTVV.

J is TRBJ2-7 and V is TRBV28; checking the TCRdb D call of TRBD2 is not possible without DNA. Germline-derived CDR1 and CDR2 are MDHEN and SYDVKM. The CDR3 has 21 residues. CDR3 amino acids: CASSLEGNRDWGLAGDYEQYF.

The rearrangement joins TRBV27 to TRBJ1-2; TCRdb's D call, TRBD1, is unchecked because there is no DNA. This CDR3 region has 15 residues. CDR1 MNHEY and CDR2 SMNVEV come from the germline V gene (reference sequence). Here the CDR3 reads CASSPQTGVNYGYTF.

V and J are TRBV15 and TRBJ2-3; TCRdb selects TRBD1, and the lack of DNA leaves this call unchecked. CDR3 size: 17 residues. Per the germline V gene, CDR1 is LNHNV and CDR2 is YYDKDF (reference sequence). This CDR3 reads CATSRKNRDRETDTQYF. Variable domain in full (rest from reference TRBV15 and TRBJ2-3): DAMVIQNPRYQVTQFGKPVTLSCSQTLNHNVMYWYQQKSSQAPKLLFHYYDKDFNNEADTPDNFQSRRPNTSFCFLDIRSPGLGDTAMYLCATSRKNRDRETDTQYFGPGTRLTVL.

The chain carries TRBV19 and TRBJ1-5; as DNA is missing, the TRBD1 call by TCRdb cannot be tested. Germline CDR1 is LNHDA and CDR2 is SQIVND (reference sequence). The CDR3 extends over 15 amino acids. The CDR3 here is CAVGQLGYSNQPQHF.

This chain joins TRBV12-3 or TRBV12-4 and TRBJ1-5; the D call from TCRdb, TRBD1, cannot be confirmed without DNA. This CDR3 region has 16 residues. The CDR3 sequence: CASSLEDRDGNHPQHF.

CDR3 protein: CASSLTGGRYGYTF. The chain recombines TRBV7-8 with TRBJ1-2; the D call of TRBD1 rests on TCRdb alone, since no DNA is present to check it. The germline V gene encodes CDR1 SGHVS and CDR2 FQNEAQ. This CDR3 spans 14 amino acids. Full variable domain (missing parts from reference TRBV7-8 and TRBJ1-2): GAGVSQSPRYKVAKRGQDVALRCDPISGHVSLFWYQQALGQGPEFLTYFQNEAQLDKSGLPSDRFFAERPEGSVSTLKIQRTQQEDSAVYLCASSLTGGRYGYTFGSGTRLTVV.

The chain carries TRBV19 and TRBJ2-2; TCRdb's D call, TRBD2, is unchecked because there is no DNA. The CDR3 runs 17 residues. Germline CDR1 reads LNHDA; CDR2 reads SQIVND (reference sequence). The CDR3 is CASTGRAGGLYTGELFF.

The chain recombines TRBV4-3 with TRBJ2-2; TCRdb designates TRBD2, a call that cannot be tested without DNA. Germline values: CDR1 LGHNA, CDR2 YSLEER. The CDR3 is 17 amino acids. CDR3 sequence reads: CASSQQSRLAGAGELFF.

This chain uses TRBV9 with TRBJ2-2; TCRdb's D call of TRBD2 is untestable without DNA. Germline assignment: CDR1 SGDLS and CDR2 YYNGEE. The CDR3 length is 17 residues. CDR3 sequence reads: CASSVTSGGRYTGELFF.

The rearrangement links TRBV30 to TRBJ1-2; TCRdb's D call of TRBD1 is untestable without DNA. The CDR3 is 15 amino acids. Germline-derived CDR1 and CDR2 are GTSNPN and SVGIG (reference sequence). This CDR3 reads CAWYRSGEANYGYTF.

The chain combines TRBV30 with TRBJ2-6; TCRdb returns TRBD1, unconfirmable since there is no DNA. The germline gives CDR1 GTSNPN, CDR2 SVGIG (reference sequence). The CDR3 totals 17 residues. CDR3 region: CAWSVGQGYAGANVLTF.

V usage is TRBV29-1 and J usage is TRBJ2-1; lacking DNA, the TRBD2 call made by TCRdb goes unchecked. The CDR3 sequence is 11 residues long. Germline CDR1 SQVTM, CDR2 ANQGSEA. The CDR3 is CSAARGNEQFF.